These 3 T cell receptor beta chains share one sample of origin, sequenced in a study of blood T cell repertoires in COVID-19. Sequenced by immunoSEQ multiplex PCR; TCRdb stores in-frame clones only, minus some. Of about 300,000 clones listed, around 83% are singletons. Sequencing was carried out using peripheral blood. The source is a woman between 50 and 59 years old with acute or convalescent COVID-19.

In its sample, this clone was seen a few times. The genes are TRBV4-3 and TRBJ2-6; the D is unclear. Germline CDR1 LGHNA, CDR2 YSLEER. The CDR3 length is 16 residues. V lost 0 bases to trimming and J lost 0 bases, with 6 bases between them. CDR3 loop: CASSQDTSSGANVLTF. CDR3 bases: TGCGCCAGCAGCCAAGATACGAGCTCTGGGGCCAACGTCCTGACTTTC.

The chain links TRBV5-1 to TRBJ2-2; 10 bases match TRBD2. This CDR3 spans 16 amino acids. The junction had 0 bases not matched to a gene; V was cut back by 0 bases and J by 1 base. In germline, CDR1 is SGHRS, CDR2 YFSETQ. The CDR3 DNA reads as TGCGCCAGCAGCTTGGCTAGCGGGGGGAACACCGGGGAGCTGTTTTTT. This codes for CASSLASGGNTGELFF.

This chain uses TRBV18 with TRBJ1-5; 7 positions match TRBD1. This CDR3 region has 18 residues. V trimming: 0 bases; J trimming: 3 bases; junction bases outside the gene matches: 11. Germline loops: CDR1 KGHSH, CDR2 LQKENI. CDR3 bases: TGTGCCAGCTCACCACCGATTGGAGGGGGCACTGCCAATCAGCCCCAGCATTTT. Its translation: CASSPPIGGGTANQPQHF.